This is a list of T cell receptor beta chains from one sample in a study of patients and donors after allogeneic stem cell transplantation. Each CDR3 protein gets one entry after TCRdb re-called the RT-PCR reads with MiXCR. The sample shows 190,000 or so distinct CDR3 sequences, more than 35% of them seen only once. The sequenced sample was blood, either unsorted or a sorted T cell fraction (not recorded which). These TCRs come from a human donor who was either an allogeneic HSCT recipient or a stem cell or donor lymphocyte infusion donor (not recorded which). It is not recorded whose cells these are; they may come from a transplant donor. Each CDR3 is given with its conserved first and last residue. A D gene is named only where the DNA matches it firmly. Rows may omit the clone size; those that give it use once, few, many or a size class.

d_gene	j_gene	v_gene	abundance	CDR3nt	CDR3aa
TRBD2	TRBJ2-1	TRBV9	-	TGTGCCAGCAGCATACTAGCGGCCCTTGGCAATGAGCAGTTCTTC	CASSILAALGNEQFF
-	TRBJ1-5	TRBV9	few	TGTGCCAGCAGCGTAAGTGGGTCGGGGCCCCAGCATTTT	CASSVSGSGPQHF
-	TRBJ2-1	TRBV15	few	TGTGCCACCAGCAGAGAAGGATCTAGCAGCAATGAGCAGTTCTTC	CATSREGSSSNEQFF
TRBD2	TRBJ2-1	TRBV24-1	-	TGTGCCACCAGTGATCCCGGGACTAACTCCTACAATGAGCAGTTCTTC	CATSDPGTNSYNEQFF
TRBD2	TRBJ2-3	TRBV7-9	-	TGTGCCAGCAGCAGACTAGCGGGAGGAGCTGCTCGCACAGATACGCAGTATTTT	CASSRLAGGAARTDTQYF
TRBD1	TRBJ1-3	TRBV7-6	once	TGTGCCAGCAGAGACGGGACAGGGGGGGAGAACACCATATATTTT	CASRDGTGGENTIYF
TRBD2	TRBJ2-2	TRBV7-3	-	TGTGCCAGCAGCTTATCGAGACTAGCGGCGAACACCGGGGAGCTGTTTTTT	CASSLSRLAANTGELFF
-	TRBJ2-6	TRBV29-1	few	TGCAGCGTTGAAGAGGGTGGGGGAGCTGGGGCCAACGTCCTGACTTTC	CSVEEGGGAGANVLTF
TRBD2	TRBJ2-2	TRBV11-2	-	TGTGCCAGCAGCTTAGAAGGACTAGCGGCATACACCGGGGAGCTGTTTTTT	CASSLEGLAAYTGELFF
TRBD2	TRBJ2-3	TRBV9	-	TGTGCCAGCAGCGCCACGGGACTAGTGCCAGATACGCAGTATTTT	CASSATGLVPDTQYF
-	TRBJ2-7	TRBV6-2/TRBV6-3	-	TGTGCCAGCAGAAGGAGGGACGGAGGCTCCTACGAGCAGTACTTC	CASRRRDGGSYEQYF
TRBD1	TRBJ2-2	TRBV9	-	TGTGCCAGCGGACAGGGCCTCACCGGGGAGCTGTTTTTT	CASGQGLTGELFF
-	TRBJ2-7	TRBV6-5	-	TGTGCCAGCAGTTACTCTGAACTGCGCGAGCAGTACTTC	CASSYSELREQYF
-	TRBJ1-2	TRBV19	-	TGTGCCAGTAAGCCCGGGACATCTAACTATGGCTACACCTTC	CASKPGTSNYGYTF
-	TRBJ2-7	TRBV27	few	TGTGCCAGCAGGGGGGACTTTAGCTCCTACGAGCAGTACTTC	CASRGDFSSYEQYF
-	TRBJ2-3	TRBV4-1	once	TGCGCCAGCAGCCAAATTCACTTCACAGATACGCAGTATTTT	CASSQIHFTDTQYF
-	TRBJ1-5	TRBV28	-	TGTGCCAGCACTGGTCTCTTCTGGGACCCCGGACAGCCCCAGCATTTT	CASTGLFWDPGQPQHF
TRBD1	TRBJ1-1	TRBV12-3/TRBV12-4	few	TGTGCCAGCAGCCCTACCCGGGACAGGGTCATGAACACTGAAGCTTTCTTT	CASSPTRDRVMNTEAFF
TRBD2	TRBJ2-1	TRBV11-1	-	TGTGCCAGCAGCCCCACTAGCGGGGGATACAATGAGCAGTTCTTC	CASSPTSGGYNEQFF
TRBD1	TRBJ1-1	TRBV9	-	TGTGCCAGCAGCCCCCGACAGGGAAGGATGAACACTGAAGCTTTCTTT	CASSPRQGRMNTEAFF
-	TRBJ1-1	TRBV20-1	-	TGCAGTGCTAGAGTTGGGGGGGGCCCTTTAGGGAACACTGAAGCTTTCTTT	CSARVGGGPLGNTEAFF
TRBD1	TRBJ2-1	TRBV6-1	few	TGTGCCAGCACCATCCAGGGGGCCTCCTACAATGAGCAGTTCTTC	CASTIQGASYNEQFF
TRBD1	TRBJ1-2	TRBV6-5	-	TGTGCCAGCAGTTACGGGACAGGGTTGGGCTACACCTTC	CASSYGTGLGYTF
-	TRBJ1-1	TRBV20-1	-	TGCAGTGCTAGAGATCTGACAGGCAAGCTAGGGGAAGCTTTCTTT	CSARDLTGKLGEAFF
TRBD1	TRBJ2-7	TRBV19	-	TGTGCCAGTAGTATAACCGGGACAGGGAGACGCGAGCAGTACTTC	CASSITGTGRREQYF
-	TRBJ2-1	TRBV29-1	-	TGCAGCGCCCGAGCCTCGGCTGACAATGAGCAGTTCTTC	CSARASADNEQFF
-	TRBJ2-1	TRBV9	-	TGTGCCAGCAGCGCCGGGAATGAGCAGTTCTTC	CASSAGNEQFF
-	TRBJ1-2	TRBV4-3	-	TGCGCCAGCAGCCAAGATCTACCGAACTATGGCTACACCTTC	CASSQDLPNYGYTF
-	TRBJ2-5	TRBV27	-	TGTGCCAGCAGACGGAATATAAGGTGGCCCTTCGAGACCCAGTACTTC	CASRRNIRWPFETQYF
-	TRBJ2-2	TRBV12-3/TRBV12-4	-	TGTGCCAGCAGTTTATGGAGTCCCACCGGGGAGCTGTTTTTT	CASSLWSPTGELFF
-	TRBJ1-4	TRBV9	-	TGTGCCAGCAGCGTAAGTCCGGGCGATGAAAAACTGTTTTTT	CASSVSPGDEKLFF
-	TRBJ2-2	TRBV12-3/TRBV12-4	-	TGTGCCAGCAGCCCCCGGCTAGCCCCGAACACCGGGGAGCTGTTTTTT	CASSPRLAPNTGELFF
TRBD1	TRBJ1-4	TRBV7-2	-	TGTGCCAGCAGCCACCTGACAGGGGACGAAAAACTGTTTTTT	CASSHLTGDEKLFF
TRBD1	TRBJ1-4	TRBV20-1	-	TGCAGTGCCGACACACAGGGGGGTGGTGAAAAACTGTTTTTT	CSADTQGGGEKLFF
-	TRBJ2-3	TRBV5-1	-	TGCGCCAGCGGTTTAACACAGGCTAGCACAGATACGCAGTATTTT	CASGLTQASTDTQYF
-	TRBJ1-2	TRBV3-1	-	TGTGCCAGCAGCGCAATATACTATGGCTACACCTTC	CASSAIYYGYTF
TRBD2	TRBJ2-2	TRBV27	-	TGTGCCAGCAGTGTGACTAGCGGGACGAACACCGGGGAGCTGTTTTTT	CASSVTSGTNTGELFF
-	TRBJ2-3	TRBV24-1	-	TGTGCCACCAGTGGTAGATGGGAAGATACGCAGTATTTT	CATSGRWEDTQYF
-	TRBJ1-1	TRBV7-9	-	TGTGCCAGCATCATCGGGGTGGACCGGAACACTGAAGCTTTCTTT	CASIIGVDRNTEAFF
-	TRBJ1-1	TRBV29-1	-	TGCAGCGTTAACGGGGTGAACACTGAAGCTTTCTTT	CSVNGVNTEAFF
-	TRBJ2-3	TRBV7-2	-	TGTGCCAGCAGCTTAGGGGGGAGGTCAGATACGCAGTATTTT	CASSLGGRSDTQYF
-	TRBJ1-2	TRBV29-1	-	TGCAGCGTTGAAGGGGACGTGGACTATGGCTACACCTTC	CSVEGDVDYGYTF
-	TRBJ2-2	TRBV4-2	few	TGTGCCAGCAGCCAAGATAAGGGCAGCCGGAACACCGGGGAGCTGTTTTTT	CASSQDKGSRNTGELFF
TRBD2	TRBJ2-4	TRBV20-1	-	TGCAGTGCCAGAGATGGACTAGCGATGGCCAAAAACATTCAGTACTTC	CSARDGLAMAKNIQYF
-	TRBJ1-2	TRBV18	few	TGTGCCAGCTCACCAAACGGCCCCTCAGGTGCGGGCTACACCTTC	CASSPNGPSGAGYTF
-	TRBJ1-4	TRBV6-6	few	TGTGCCAGCAGTTTTAGCCCGACAGGTCGTGGTAGGAATGAAAAACTGTTTTTT	CASSFSPTGRGRNEKLFF
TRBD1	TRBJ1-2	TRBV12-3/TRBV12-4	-	TGTGCCAGCAGTTCCGGGACAGGGAGGAATGGCTACACCTTC	CASSSGTGRNGYTF
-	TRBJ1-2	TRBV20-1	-	TGCAGTGCTAGAGATACAGGGTATGGCTACACCTTC	CSARDTGYGYTF
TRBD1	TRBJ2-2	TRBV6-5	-	TGTGCCAGCCGGACAGGATTGAGCGGGGAGCTGTTTTTT	CASRTGLSGELFF
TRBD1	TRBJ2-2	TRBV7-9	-	TGTGCCAGCAGCTTGGGGACAGGGCCAACCGGGGAGCTGTTTTTT	CASSLGTGPTGELFF
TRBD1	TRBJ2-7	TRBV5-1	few	TGCGCCAGCAGCCCGAACGCCGGGACAGGGCTGTCCGAGCAGTACTTC	CASSPNAGTGLSEQYF
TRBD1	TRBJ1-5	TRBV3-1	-	TGTGCCAGCAGCCAAGACCCCCAGGGACAGGGCTTTCAGCCCCAGCATTTT	CASSQDPQGQGFQPQHF
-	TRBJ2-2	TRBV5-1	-	TGCGCCAGCAGCTTGGAGGTCGCCGGGCGGGACACCGGGGAGCTGTTTTTT	CASSLEVAGRDTGELFF
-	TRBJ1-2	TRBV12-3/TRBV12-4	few	TGTGCCAGCAGTTGGTCAGACAGTGCCTATTTAGGCTACACCTTC	CASSWSDSAYLGYTF
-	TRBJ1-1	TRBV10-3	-	TGTGCCATCAGTGTGACGGACAGTCCGACTGAAGCTTTCTTT	CAISVTDSPTEAFF
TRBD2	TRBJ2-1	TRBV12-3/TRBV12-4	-	TGTGCCAGCAGTCCTAGCGGGAGTGGAAATGAGCAGTTCTTC	CASSPSGSGNEQFF
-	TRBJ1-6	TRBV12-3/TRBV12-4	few	TGTGCCAGCGGGGACAACCATTCACCCCTCCACTTT	CASGDNHSPLHF
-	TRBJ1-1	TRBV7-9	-	TGTGCCAGCAGCTTAAGTCCCAGGGGCGCCGGCGTGAACACTGAAGCTTTCTTT	CASSLSPRGAGVNTEAFF
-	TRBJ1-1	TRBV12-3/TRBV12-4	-	TGTGCCAGCAGTTTATGGGGACTTGAAGCTTTCTTT	CASSLWGLEAFF
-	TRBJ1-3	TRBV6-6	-	TGTGCCAGCAGTTCCACGACGGAACGCTCTGGAAACACCATATATTTT	CASSSTTERSGNTIYF